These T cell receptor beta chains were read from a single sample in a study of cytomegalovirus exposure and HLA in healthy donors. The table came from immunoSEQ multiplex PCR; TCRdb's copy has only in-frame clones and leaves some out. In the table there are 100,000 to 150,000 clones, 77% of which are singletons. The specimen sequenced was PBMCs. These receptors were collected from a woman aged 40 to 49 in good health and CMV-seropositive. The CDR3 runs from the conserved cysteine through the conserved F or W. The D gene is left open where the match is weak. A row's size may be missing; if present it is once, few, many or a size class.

CASTPIRERGETQYF,TGTGCCAGCACCCCGATACGGGAGCGGGGAGAGACCCAGTACTTC,TRBJ2-5,-,TRBD2,TRBV11-2
CASSDKLAGGPDTQYF,TGTGCCAGCAGTGATAAACTAGCGGGAGGGCCAGATACGCAGTATTTT,TRBJ2-3,-,TRBD2,TRBV6-1
CASSVGTSSSGANVLTF,TGTGCCAGCAGCGTTGGGACTTCGAGCTCTGGGGCCAACGTCCTGACTTTC,TRBJ2-6,-,-,TRBV9
CAWSTGQLNQPQHF,TGTGCCTGGAGTACTGGACAGCTCAATCAGCCCCAGCATTTT,TRBJ1-5,once,-,TRBV30
CASSWGAGNTEAFF,TGTGCCAGCAGCTGGGGCGCCGGGAACACTGAAGCTTTCTTT,TRBJ1-1,-,-,TRBV11-2
CASSIAGLAYYNEQFF,TGTGCCAGTAGTATCGCAGGACTAGCCTACTACAATGAGCAGTTCTTC,TRBJ2-1,-,TRBD2,TRBV19
CASSYWAGGMNTEAFF,TGTGCCAGCAGTTACTGGGCAGGGGGTATGAACACTGAAGCTTTCTTT,TRBJ1-1,once,TRBD1,TRBV6-6
CASSGGQGSSYNEQFF,TGCGCCAGCAGCGGCGGACAGGGAAGCTCCTACAATGAGCAGTTCTTC,TRBJ2-1,-,TRBD1,TRBV5-1
CASSLLAPQGGGGRTGELFF,TGTGCCAGCAGTTTATTGGCCCCCCAGGGTGGGGGAGGCCGAACCGGGGAGCTGTTTTTT,TRBJ2-2,few,-,TRBV27
CASTSGGRETQYF,TGTGCCAGCACCTCCGGGGGTCGGGAGACCCAGTACTTC,TRBJ2-5,-,-,TRBV25-1
CASSLGPLRQETQYF,TGTGCCAGCAGCTTAGGCCCGCTGCGGCAAGAGACCCAGTACTTC,TRBJ2-5,-,-,TRBV7-2
CASSARRGEGNEQFF,TGTGCCAGCAGCGCCAGGAGAGGGGAGGGCAATGAGCAGTTCTTC,TRBJ2-1,-,TRBD2,TRBV7-3
CASRRSGPSSYEQYF,TGTGCCAGCAGACGTAGCGGCCCTAGCTCCTACGAGCAGTACTTC,TRBJ2-7,-,-,TRBV27
CASSWDIEGSYTF,TGTGCCAGCAGCTGGGACATAGAGGGGAGCTACACCTTC,TRBJ1-2,once,-,TRBV6-1
CATSRRVPRSSMNTEAFF,TGTGCCACCAGCAGACGGGTTCCGCGAAGCTCCATGAACACTGAAGCTTTCTTT,TRBJ1-1,-,-,TRBV15
CASSVGGTGTSYGYTF,TGTGCCAGCAGCGTAGGGGGGACAGGGACCTCCTATGGCTACACCTTC,TRBJ1-2,-,TRBD1,TRBV9
CASSSHGSAGEQYF,TGTGCCAGCAGTTCCCATGGGTCCGCGGGGGAGCAGTACTTC,TRBJ2-7,-,-,TRBV6-6
CASSLESSTGELFF,TGTGCCAGCAGTTTAGAGAGTTCCACCGGGGAGCTGTTTTTT,TRBJ2-2,few,-,TRBV27
CASSSSGKKKYF,TGTGCCAGCAGTTCCTCCGGGAAAAAGAAGTATTTT,TRBJ2-3,-,-,TRBV2
CATSRDVEEAYF,TGTGCCACCAGCAGAGATGTGGAGGAAGCGTACTTC,TRBJ2-5,-,-,TRBV15
CASSIHLSGEAYNEQFF,TGTGCCAGTAGTATACATCTTAGCGGGGAAGCTTACAATGAGCAGTTCTTC,TRBJ2-1,-,TRBD2,TRBV19
CASSDLPSGTYEQYF,TGTGCCAGCAGTGACCTTCCTAGCGGGACCTACGAGCAGTACTTC,TRBJ2-7,-,TRBD2,TRBV6-6
CASSPAGRNTIYF,TGTGCCAGCTCACCGGCTGGGCGAAACACCATATATTTT,TRBJ1-3,-,-,TRBV18
CASSFDLVRLSYEQYF,TGTGCCAGCAGTTTCGACCTGGTCAGGCTCTCCTACGAGCAGTACTTC,TRBJ2-7,-,-,TRBV28
CTGGRSDTQYF,TGCACAGGGGGCAGGTCAGATACGCAGTATTTT,TRBJ2-3,-,TRBD1,TRBV29-1
CASSHGGGPPGEKQYF,TGTGCCAGCAGCCACGGGGGGGGACCTCCGGGGGAGAAGCAGTATTTT,TRBJ2-3,-,TRBD2,TRBV14
CASSLVARANTEAFF,TGTGCCAGCAGTTTAGTCGCCAGGGCGAACACTGAAGCTTTCTTT,TRBJ1-1,-,-,TRBV28
CASHTLDSSSYNEQFF,TGTGCCAGCCACACTCTGGACTCGTCCTCCTACAATGAGCAGTTCTTC,TRBJ2-1,-,-,TRBV9
CASSAPGLPGGEKLFF,TGTGCCAGCAGTGCTCCGGGACTCCCTGGGGGGGAAAAACTGTTTTTT,TRBJ1-4,-,-,TRBV28
CASSLLDRGHTEAFF,TGCGCCAGCAGCTTGCTGGACAGGGGACACACTGAAGCTTTCTTT,TRBJ1-1,-,TRBD1,TRBV5-1
CASSLDPQGLSGNTIYF,TGTGCCAGCAGCTTGGACCCCCAGGGACTCTCTGGAAACACCATATATTTT,TRBJ1-3,-,-,TRBV5-4
CASSRSDRAYEQYF,TGTGCCAGTAGTCGATCGGACAGAGCCTACGAGCAGTACTTC,TRBJ2-7,-,-,TRBV19
CASSLGPSEAKNIQYF,TGTGCCAGCAGCTTGGGGCCTTCAGAAGCCAAAAACATTCAGTACTTC,TRBJ2-4,-,-,TRBV5-4
CASSLRGGSTYNEQFF,TGTGCCAGCAGCTTAAGGGGCGGGAGTACCTACAATGAGCAGTTCTTC,TRBJ2-1,-,TRBD2,TRBV5-4
CASSYTAGADTQYF,TGCGCCAGCAGCTATACAGCGGGAGCAGATACGCAGTATTTT,TRBJ2-3,once,TRBD2,TRBV5-1
CATSREDSSNYGYTF,TGTGCCACCAGCAGAGAAGACAGCTCTAACTATGGCTACACCTTC,TRBJ1-2,-,-,TRBV15
CASSFSPVIAGVDEQFF,TGTGCCAGCAGCTTTTCCCCTGTGATAGCGGGAGTTGATGAGCAGTTCTTC,TRBJ2-1,-,TRBD2,TRBV13
CASKERGLMNTEAFF,TGTGCCAGTAAAGAGAGGGGGCTCATGAACACTGAAGCTTTCTTT,TRBJ1-1,once,TRBD1,TRBV19
CASSSEGYTDTQYF,TGTGCCAGTAGTTCCGAGGGATACACAGATACGCAGTATTTT,TRBJ2-3,few,-,TRBV19
CASSPTGGNQPQHF,TGTGCCAGCAGCCCGACAGGCGGGAATCAGCCCCAGCATTTT,TRBJ1-5,few,-,TRBV7-3
CALDRRSSNTEAFF,TGTGCCTTGGATAGGCGGTCATCGAACACTGAAGCTTTCTTT,TRBJ1-1,-,-,TRBV30
CASSPDSVFSGNTIYF,TGTGCCAGCTCACCGGACAGCGTATTCTCTGGAAACACCATATATTTT,TRBJ1-3,-,-,TRBV18
CAWSITGGGYTF,TGTGCCTGGAGTATAACAGGGGGGGGCTACACCTTC,TRBJ1-2,-,TRBD1,TRBV30